These T cell receptor beta chains were read from a single sample in a study of cytomegalovirus exposure and HLA in healthy donors. Sequencing used immunoSEQ multiplex PCR; TCRdb keeps in-frame clones, though not all of them. The sample has 75,000 to 85,000 clones, roughly 80% seen once. Material for sequencing was PBMCs. The receptors originated from a male donor in good health and CMV-seronegative. Both conserved end residues are part of each CDR3. The order of the fields is J gene, V gene, clone size, D gene, CDR3 protein, CDR3 DNA. A D gene is named only where the DNA matches it firmly. Not every row has a clone size; where given, it reads once, few, many or a size class.

>TRBJ2-7|TRBV28|once|.
CASSEGSEQYF
TGTGCCAGCAGCGAAGGGAGCGAGCAGTACTTC
>TRBJ2-5|TRBV5-4|.|TRBD1
CASSLVGQGAETQYF
TGTGCCAGCAGCTTGGTTGGACAGGGGGCAGAGACCCAGTACTTC
>TRBJ2-5|TRBV18|.|TRBD2
CASSPGGRAGETQYF
TGTGCCAGCTCACCAGGCGGGAGGGCCGGCGAGACCCAGTACTTC
>TRBJ1-1|TRBV18|once|.
CASSPVGRSMNTEAFF
TGTGCCAGCTCACCAGTTGGGAGGTCCATGAACACTGAAGCTTTCTTT
>TRBJ2-1|TRBV5-4|.|.
CASSPRTGNNEQFF
TGTGCCAGCAGCCCCAGGACTGGAAACAATGAGCAGTTCTTC
>TRBJ2-5|TRBV19|.|TRBD1
CASSQPRTGGETQYF
TGTGCCAGTAGTCAACCACGGACAGGGGGGGAGACCCAGTACTTC
>TRBJ1-5|TRBV19|.|TRBD1
CASSGRGQEQPQHF
TGTGCCAGTAGTGGCAGGGGACAGGAACAGCCCCAGCATTTT
>TRBJ2-5|TRBV5-1|few|.
CASSPAGAETQYF
TGCGCCAGCTCGCCGGCGGGTGCAGAGACCCAGTACTTC
>TRBJ1-4|TRBV6-1|.|TRBD1
CASSPRDRGLEKLFF
TGTGCCAGCAGTCCCCGGGACAGGGGATTGGAAAAACTGTTTTTT
>TRBJ2-5|TRBV30|.|.
CAWSFHTTSPQETQYF
TGTGCCTGGAGTTTCCACACCACTAGCCCCCAAGAGACCCAGTACTTC
>TRBJ1-2|TRBV6-1|.|TRBD1
CASSTTGEDYGYTF
TGTGCCAGCAGTACCACAGGGGAGGACTATGGCTACACCTTC
>TRBJ1-4|TRBV2|.|.
CASSQQITNEKLFF
TGTGCCAGCAGTCAACAGATAACTAATGAAAAACTGTTTTTT
>TRBJ2-3|TRBV27|.|TRBD2
CASSTSGLAGPHLF
TGTGCCAGCAGTACCTCGGGACTAGCGGGACCTCACCTTTTT
>TRBJ1-1|TRBV9|few|.
CASSQQGSNTEAFF
TGTGCCAGCAGTCAACAGGGTTCTAACACTGAAGCTTTCTTT
>TRBJ2-5|TRBV7-6|.|.
CASSFSRIGRDQETQYF
TGTGCCAGCAGCTTTTCCCGGATTGGGAGAGACCAAGAGACCCAGTACTTC
>TRBJ1-1|TRBV4-2|.|.
CASNQGGQSSLMNTEAFF
TGTGCCAGCAACCAAGGCGGACAGTCGTCGCTTATGAACACTGAAGCTTTCTTT
>TRBJ2-7|TRBV28|.|TRBD2
CASEELAGVGQQYF
TGTGCCAGCGAGGAACTAGCGGGAGTGGGCCAGCAGTACTTC
>TRBJ1-4|TRBV19|few|TRBD1
CASKPIGQGVEKLFF
TGTGCCAGTAAACCGATCGGACAGGGTGTCGAAAAACTGTTTTTT
>TRBJ2-7|TRBV5-1|.|TRBD1
CASSLAAGQGSEQYF
TGCGCCAGCAGCTTGGCCGCGGGACAGGGTTCCGAGCAGTACTTC
>TRBJ1-3|TRBV9|once|.
CASSPGGLSGNTIYF
TGTGCCAGCAGTCCAGGCGGGCTCTCTGGAAACACCATATATTTT
>TRBJ2-1|TRBV6-5|few|TRBD2
CASSYSRGAGDEQFF
TGTGCCAGCAGTTACTCGCGGGGGGCCGGGGATGAGCAGTTCTTC
>TRBJ2-1|TRBV9|few|TRBD1
CASSEGTGVNEQFF
TGTGCCAGCAGCGAGGGGACAGGGGTCAATGAGCAGTTCTTC
>TRBJ2-7|TRBV4-1|.|.
CASSQVGAQALEQYF
TGCGCCAGCAGCCAAGTGGGGGCTCAGGCGTTGGAGCAGTACTTC
>TRBJ2-7|TRBV28|.|.
CASSPLILTTGSYEQYF
TGTGCCAGCAGTCCCTTAATCTTGACTACCGGCTCCTACGAGCAGTACTTC
>TRBJ1-2|TRBV29-1|.|TRBD1
CSVDRQGLLCYTF
TGCAGCGTTGACCGACAGGGCCTACTATGCTACACCTTC
>TRBJ2-1|TRBV7-2|.|TRBD2
CASSLAGLKYNEQFF
TGTGCCAGCAGCTTAGCGGGACTAAAGTACAATGAGCAGTTCTTC
>TRBJ1-2|TRBV25-1|.|TRBD1
CASSESGKGAVGYTF
TGTGCCAGCAGTGAATCCGGGAAGGGGGCAGTTGGCTACACCTTC
>TRBJ1-4|TRBV19|.|TRBD1
CASSRDRQNEKLFF
TGTGCCAGTAGCCGGGACAGACAAAATGAAAAACTGTTTTTT
>TRBJ2-7|TRBV7-3|once|TRBD2
CASSLSSSGILHEQYF
TGTGCCAGCAGCTTATCCTCGAGCGGGATCCTACACGAGCAGTACTTC
>TRBJ2-1|TRBV2|.|.
CASSEYLLAPYNEQFF
TGTGCCAGCAGTGAGTATCTCCTAGCGCCCTACAATGAGCAGTTCTTC
>TRBJ2-5|TRBV15|.|TRBD1
CATSRDLGGDETQYF
TGTGCCACCAGCAGAGATCTAGGGGGCGATGAGACCCAGTACTTC
>TRBJ2-3|TRBV27|.|.
CASSFNPGVGTDTQYF
TGTGCCAGCAGTTTTAACCCAGGGGTCGGCACAGATACGCAGTATTTT
>TRBJ2-3|TRBV6-1|few|TRBD2
CASSDPAGTSGGLKDTQYF
TGTGCCAGCAGTGACCCTGCCGGGACTAGCGGGGGGCTGAAAGATACGCAGTATTTT